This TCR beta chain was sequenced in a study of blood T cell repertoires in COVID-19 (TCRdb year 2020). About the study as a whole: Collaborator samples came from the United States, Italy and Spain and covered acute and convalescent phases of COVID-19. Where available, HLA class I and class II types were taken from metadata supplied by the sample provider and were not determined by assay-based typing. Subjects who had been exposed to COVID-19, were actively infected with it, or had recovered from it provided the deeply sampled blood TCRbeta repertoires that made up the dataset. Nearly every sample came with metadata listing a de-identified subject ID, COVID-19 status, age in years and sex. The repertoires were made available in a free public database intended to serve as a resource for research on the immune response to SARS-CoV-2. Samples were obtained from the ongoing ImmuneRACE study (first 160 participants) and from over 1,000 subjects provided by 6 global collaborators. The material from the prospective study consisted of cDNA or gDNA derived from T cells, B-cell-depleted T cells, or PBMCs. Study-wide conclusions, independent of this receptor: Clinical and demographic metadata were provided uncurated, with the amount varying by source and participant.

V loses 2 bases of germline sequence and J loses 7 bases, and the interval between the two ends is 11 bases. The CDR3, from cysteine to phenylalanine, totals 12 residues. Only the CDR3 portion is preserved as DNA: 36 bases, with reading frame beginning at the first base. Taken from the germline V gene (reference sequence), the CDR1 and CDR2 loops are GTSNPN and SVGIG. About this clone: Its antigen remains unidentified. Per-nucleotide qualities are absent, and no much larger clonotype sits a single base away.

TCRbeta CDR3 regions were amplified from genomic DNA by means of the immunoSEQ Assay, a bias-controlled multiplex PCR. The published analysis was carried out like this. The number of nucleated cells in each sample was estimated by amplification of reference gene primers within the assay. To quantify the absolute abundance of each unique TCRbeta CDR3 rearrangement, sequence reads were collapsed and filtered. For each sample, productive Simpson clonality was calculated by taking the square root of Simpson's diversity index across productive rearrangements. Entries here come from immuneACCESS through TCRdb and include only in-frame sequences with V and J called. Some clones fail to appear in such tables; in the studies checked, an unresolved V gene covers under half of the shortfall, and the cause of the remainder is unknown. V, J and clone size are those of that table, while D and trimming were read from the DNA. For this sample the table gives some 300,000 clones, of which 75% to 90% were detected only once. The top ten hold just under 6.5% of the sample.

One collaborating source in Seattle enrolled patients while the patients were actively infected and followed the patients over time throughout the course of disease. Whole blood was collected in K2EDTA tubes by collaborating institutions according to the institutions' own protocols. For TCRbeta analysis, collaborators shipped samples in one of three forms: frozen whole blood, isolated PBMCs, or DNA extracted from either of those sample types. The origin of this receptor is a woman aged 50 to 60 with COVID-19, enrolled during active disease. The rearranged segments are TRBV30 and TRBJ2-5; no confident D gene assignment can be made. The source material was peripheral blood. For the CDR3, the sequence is CAWSKRPGTQYF. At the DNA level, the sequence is TGTGCCTGGAGTAAACGACCGGGGACCCAGTACTTC.